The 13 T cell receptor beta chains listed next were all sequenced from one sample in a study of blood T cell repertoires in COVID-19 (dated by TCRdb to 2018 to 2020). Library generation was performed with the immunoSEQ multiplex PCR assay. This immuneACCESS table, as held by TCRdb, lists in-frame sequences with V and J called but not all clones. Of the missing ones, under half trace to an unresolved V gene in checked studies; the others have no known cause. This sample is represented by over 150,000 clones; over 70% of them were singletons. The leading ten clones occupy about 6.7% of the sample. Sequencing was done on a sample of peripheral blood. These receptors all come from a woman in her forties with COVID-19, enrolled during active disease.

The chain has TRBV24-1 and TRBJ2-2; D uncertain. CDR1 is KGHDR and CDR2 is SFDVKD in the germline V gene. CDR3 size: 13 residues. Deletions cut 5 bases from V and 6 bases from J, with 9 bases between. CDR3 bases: TGTGCCACCAGTGGGTCCGGTGCCGGGGAGCTGTTTTTT. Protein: CATSGSGAGELFF.

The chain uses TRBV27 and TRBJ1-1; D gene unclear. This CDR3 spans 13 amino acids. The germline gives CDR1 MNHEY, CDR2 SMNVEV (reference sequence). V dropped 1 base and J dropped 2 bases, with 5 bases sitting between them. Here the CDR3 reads CASSLFINTEAFF. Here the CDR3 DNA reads TGTGCCAGCAGTTTATTTATTAACACTGAAGCTTTCTTT.

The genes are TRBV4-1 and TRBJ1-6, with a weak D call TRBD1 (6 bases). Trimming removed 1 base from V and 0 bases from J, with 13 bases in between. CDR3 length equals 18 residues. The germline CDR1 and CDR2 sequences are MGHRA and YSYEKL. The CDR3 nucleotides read TGCGCCAGCAGCCAAGTGATAGGGGGAAGCTCCTATAATTCACCCCTCCACTTT. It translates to CASSQVIGGSSYNSPLHF.

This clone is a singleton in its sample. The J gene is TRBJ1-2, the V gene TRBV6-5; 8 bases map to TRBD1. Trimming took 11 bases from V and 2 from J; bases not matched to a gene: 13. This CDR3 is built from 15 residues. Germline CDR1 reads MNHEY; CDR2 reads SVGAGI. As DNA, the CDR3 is TGTGCCGTCCCAGGGGGCCGAAACCTCAACTATGGCTACACCTTC. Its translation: CAVPGGRNLNYGYTF.

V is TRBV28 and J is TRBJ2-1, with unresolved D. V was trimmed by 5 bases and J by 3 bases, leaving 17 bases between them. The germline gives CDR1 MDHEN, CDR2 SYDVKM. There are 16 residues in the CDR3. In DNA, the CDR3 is TGTGCCAGCAGTGCATACGTATCTCTAATCTACAATGAGCAGTTCTTC. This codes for CASSAYVSLIYNEQFF. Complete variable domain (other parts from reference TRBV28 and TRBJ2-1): DVKVTQSSRYLVKRTGEKVFLECVQDMDHENMFWYRQDPGLGLRLIYFSYDVKMKEKGDIPEGYSVSREKKERFSLILESASTNQTSMYLCASSAYVSLIYNEQFFGPGTRLTVL.

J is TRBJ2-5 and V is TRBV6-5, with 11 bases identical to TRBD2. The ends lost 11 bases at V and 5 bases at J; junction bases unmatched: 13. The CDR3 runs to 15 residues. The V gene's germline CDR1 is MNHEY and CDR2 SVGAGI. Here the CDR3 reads CAGRLAGGPKETQYF. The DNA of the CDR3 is TGTGCCGGGCGCTTAGCGGGGGGGCCGAAGGAGACCCAGTACTTC.

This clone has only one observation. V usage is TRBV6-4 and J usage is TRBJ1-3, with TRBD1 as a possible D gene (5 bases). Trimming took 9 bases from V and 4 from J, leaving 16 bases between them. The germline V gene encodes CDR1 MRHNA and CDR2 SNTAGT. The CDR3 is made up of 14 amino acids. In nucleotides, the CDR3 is TGTGCCAGGGAGCGGGGGTGGTTGGGAAACACCATATATTTT. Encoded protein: CARERGWLGNTIYF.

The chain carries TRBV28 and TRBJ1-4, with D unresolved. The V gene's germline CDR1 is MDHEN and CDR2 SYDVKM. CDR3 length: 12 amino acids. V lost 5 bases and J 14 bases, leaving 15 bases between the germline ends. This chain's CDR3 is CASSQEFALLFF. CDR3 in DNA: TGTGCCAGCAGTCAAGAGTTCGCTCTTCTGTTTTTT.

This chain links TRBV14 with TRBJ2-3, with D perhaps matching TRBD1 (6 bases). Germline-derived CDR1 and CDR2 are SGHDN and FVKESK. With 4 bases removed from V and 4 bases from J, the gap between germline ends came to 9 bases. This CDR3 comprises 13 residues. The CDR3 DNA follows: TGTGCCAGCAGCCGATCAGGGGCAGATACGCAGTATTTT. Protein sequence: CASSRSGADTQYF.

The CDR3 loop reads CASSIAGGNTGELFF. The CDR3 nucleotides read TGTGCCAGTAGTATTGCAGGGGGGAACACCGGGGAGCTGTTTTTT. The V gene is TRBV19, the J gene TRBJ2-2, with 7 positions matching TRBD1. The V segment lost 3 bases and the J segment 1 base; nucleotides outside the gene matches: 2. Germline values: CDR1 LNHDA, CDR2 SQIVND (reference sequence). The CDR3 contains 15 residues.

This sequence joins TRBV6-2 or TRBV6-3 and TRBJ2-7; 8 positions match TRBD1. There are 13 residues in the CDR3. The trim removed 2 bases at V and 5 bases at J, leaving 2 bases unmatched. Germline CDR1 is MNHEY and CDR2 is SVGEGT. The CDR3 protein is CASSYDRGNEQYF. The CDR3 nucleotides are TGTGCCAGCAGTTACGACAGGGGAAACGAGCAGTACTTC.

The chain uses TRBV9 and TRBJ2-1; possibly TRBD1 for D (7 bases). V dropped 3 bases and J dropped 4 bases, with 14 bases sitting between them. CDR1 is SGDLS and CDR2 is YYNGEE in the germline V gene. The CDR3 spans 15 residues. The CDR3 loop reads CASSDRRGRYNEQFF. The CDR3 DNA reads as TGTGCCAGCAGCGATAGGAGGGGGCGTTACAATGAGCAGTTCTTC. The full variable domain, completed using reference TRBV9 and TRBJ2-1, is DSGVTQTPKHLITATGQRVTLRCSPRSGDLSVYWYQQSLDQGLQFLIQYYNGEERAKGNILERFSAQQFPDLHSELNLSSLELGDSALYFCASSDRRGRYNEQFFGPGTRLTVL.

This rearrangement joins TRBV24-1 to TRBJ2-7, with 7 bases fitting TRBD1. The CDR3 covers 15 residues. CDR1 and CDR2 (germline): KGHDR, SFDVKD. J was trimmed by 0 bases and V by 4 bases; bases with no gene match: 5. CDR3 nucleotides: TGTGCCACCAGTGAGGTACGGGACAGCTCCTACGAGCAGTACTTC. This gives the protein CATSEVRDSSYEQYF.